Sequencing of this T cell receptor beta chain was carried out in a study of blood T cell repertoires in COVID-19 (dated by TCRdb to 2020 to 2021). With respect to the entire study: Samples covering the acute and convalescent phases of COVID-19 were provided by collaborators in the United States, Italy and Spain. Deeply sampled blood TCRbeta repertoires from subjects exposed to, actively infected with, or recovered from COVID-19 were included in the dataset. The repertoires were released in a freely available public database intended as a resource for research on the immune response to SARS-CoV-2. A de-identified subject ID, COVID-19 status, age in years and sex were almost always included in the sample metadata. Samples came from the ongoing ImmuneRACE study (first 160 participants) plus 1,254 subjects from 6 global collaborators. The material from the prospective study consisted of cDNA or gDNA derived from T cells, B-cell-depleted T cells, or PBMCs. HLA class I and class II types, where available, came from metadata supplied by the sample provider rather than from assay-based typing.

A remark on this clone: What this receptor recognizes is not known. No clone much larger than this one lies a single base away; base qualities are absent.

In the prospective study, participants were 18 to 89 years old, resided in 24 geographic areas of the United States, and were enrolled through a virtual design. Cohort assignment in the prospective study relied on participant-reported clinical history from a screening survey and a study questionnaire. Recovered participants in ImmuneRACE Cohort 3 were defined by two consecutive negative NP/OP PCR tests, clearance by a healthcare professional, or resolution of symptoms. Each participant in the prospective study had whole blood, serum and a nasopharyngeal or oropharyngeal swab collected by mobile phlebotomists. Participants in the prospective study had the option to provide additional blood draws and questionnaires over a roughly 2-month period. Before DNA extraction, blood samples from the prospective study were shipped at room temperature or frozen. TCRbeta CDR3 regions were amplified from genomic DNA using the immunoSEQ Assay, a bias-controlled multiplex PCR. Per the original workflow: Nucleated cell counts per sample were estimated from amplification of reference gene primers within the assay. Sequence reads were collapsed and filtered to measure the absolute abundance of every unique TCRbeta CDR3 rearrangement. For each sample, productive Simpson clonality was calculated as the square root of Simpson's diversity index across productive rearrangements. TCRdb provides this immuneACCESS table in a form limited to in-frame rearrangements. Some clones are lacking; in checked studies, under half of them reflect an unresolved V gene, and why the rest are absent is not known. The D gene and trimming were derived from the DNA, and the V and J assignments and clone size from that table. The sample table holds roughly 200,000 clones, of which about 88% were seen once. The leading ten clones occupy approximately 2.7% of the sample.

Relative to germline, V is 0 bases shorter and J is 6 bases shorter, with 5 bases between their ends. The CDR3 runs 13 residues from the cysteine to the phenylalanine. Only the CDR3 DNA is retained, 39 bases long and in frame from the first base. CDR1 MNHEY and CDR2 SVGAGI are derived from the germline V gene. Summary of the overall study and its limitations: The amount of clinical and demographic metadata varied by source and participant and was provided uncurated.

This TCR was sampled from a woman aged 25 to 39 who had recovered from COVID-19. The V gene is TRBV6-5 and the J gene is TRBJ2-2; TRBD2 is possibly the D segment (5 matching bases). Sequencing was done on a sample of PBMCs or T cells enriched from blood (not recorded which). The DNA is TGTGCCAGCAGTTACTCGCGGGCCGGGGAGCTGTTTTTT. Its product reads: CASSYSRAGELFF.